Listed below are T cell receptor beta chains from one sample, sequenced in a study of cytomegalovirus exposure and HLA in healthy donors. This table comes from immunoSEQ multiplex PCR, and its TCRdb copy is limited to in-frame clones, with some not included. The data contain roughly 100,000 clones, 82% of them singletons. Material: PBMCs. The receptors come from a man between 45 and 60 years old in good health and CMV-seronegative. Both conserved end residues are part of each CDR3. D genes are given only for firm matches. Clone size, where shown, is once, few, many, or a class for clones that have expanded.

V gene: TRBV5-1
clone size: -
D gene: TRBD1
J gene: TRBJ1-4
CDR3 protein: CASRYTGGLDEKLFF
CDR3 DNA: TGCGCCAGCAGATACACAGGGGGCCTTGATGAAAAACTGTTTTTT

V gene: TRBV15
clone size: -
D gene: TRBD2
J gene: TRBJ2-4
CDR3 protein: CATSSDSDGRAKNIQYF
CDR3 DNA: TGTGCCACCAGCAGTGACTCCGACGGGAGGGCCAAAAACATTCAGTACTTC

V gene: TRBV13
clone size: few
D gene: -
J gene: TRBJ2-2
CDR3 protein: CASSPLATGELFF
CDR3 DNA: TGTGCCAGCAGCCCGCTAGCGACCGGGGAGCTGTTTTTT

V gene: TRBV5-1
clone size: -
D gene: TRBD1
J gene: TRBJ1-2
CDR3 protein: CASSPDRGLYGYTF
CDR3 DNA: TGCGCCAGCAGCCCTGACAGGGGCCTTTACGGCTACACCTTC

V gene: TRBV6-5
clone size: -
D gene: TRBD1
J gene: TRBJ1-3
CDR3 protein: CASSSTGAGNTIYF
CDR3 DNA: TGTGCCAGCAGCTCCACAGGGGCTGGAAACACCATATATTTT

V gene: TRBV4-3
clone size: -
D gene: -
J gene: TRBJ1-1
CDR3 protein: CASSQTITNTEAFF
CDR3 DNA: TGCGCCAGCAGCCAGACTATTACAAACACTGAAGCTTTCTTT

V gene: TRBV15
clone size: -
D gene: -
J gene: TRBJ2-3
CDR3 protein: CATSPTRDTQYF
CDR3 DNA: TGTGCCACCAGTCCAACCCGGGATACGCAGTATTTT

V gene: TRBV5-1
clone size: once
D gene: -
J gene: TRBJ1-6
CDR3 protein: CASSPAGHLSSYNSPLHF
CDR3 DNA: TGCGCCAGCAGCCCGGCTGGACACTTAAGCTCCTATAATTCACCCCTCCACTTT

V gene: TRBV9
clone size: -
D gene: -
J gene: TRBJ2-2
CDR3 protein: CASSVTGNTGELFF
CDR3 DNA: TGTGCCAGCAGCGTAACGGGAAACACCGGGGAGCTGTTTTTT

V gene: TRBV5-1
clone size: -
D gene: TRBD2
J gene: TRBJ2-3
CDR3 protein: CASSFSSFSGGLTDTQYF
CDR3 DNA: TGCGCCAGCAGTTTTTCATCTTTTAGCGGGGGACTTACAGATACGCAGTATTTT

V gene: TRBV15
clone size: -
D gene: TRBD2
J gene: TRBJ2-1
CDR3 protein: CATSRETGGYNEQFF
CDR3 DNA: TGTGCCACCAGCAGAGAGACGGGGGGCTACAATGAGCAGTTCTTC

V gene: TRBV28
clone size: -
D gene: -
J gene: TRBJ1-6
CDR3 protein: CASSLSTGYNSPLHF
CDR3 DNA: TGTGCCAGCAGTTTGTCAACAGGGTATAATTCACCCCTCCACTTT

V gene: TRBV6-1
clone size: -
D gene: -
J gene: TRBJ2-3
CDR3 protein: CASSEVAVITDTQYF
CDR3 DNA: TGTGCCAGCAGTGAAGTGGCAGTAATTACAGATACGCAGTATTTT

V gene: TRBV5-1
clone size: -
D gene: -
J gene: TRBJ1-1
CDR3 protein: CASSYGRTLNTEAFF
CDR3 DNA: TGCGCCAGCAGCTATGGACGGACTTTGAACACTGAAGCTTTCTTT

V gene: TRBV5-1
clone size: -
D gene: -
J gene: TRBJ2-2
CDR3 protein: CASSLQTSSGELFF
CDR3 DNA: TGCGCCAGCAGCCTGCAGACTAGTTCCGGGGAGCTGTTTTTT

V gene: TRBV9
clone size: -
D gene: -
J gene: TRBJ1-6
CDR3 protein: CASSVQGSNSPLHF
CDR3 DNA: TGTGCCAGCAGCGTCCAGGGCTCAAATTCACCCCTCCACTTT